This paragraph covers one T cell receptor (beta chain) sequence. This specimen comes from a study of blood T cell repertoires in COVID-19. Clones were read by immunoSEQ multiplex PCR, and TCRdb kept only the in-frame ones, dropping some. The sample has about 320,000 clones, roughly 87% seen once. The V and J ends lost 0 bases and 2 bases respectively, with 13 bases between them. Germline V CDR1 and CDR2: MNHEY, SMNVEV (reference sequence). This CDR3 has 16 amino acids. The genes are TRBV27 and TRBJ1-2, with D unclear. Sequencing input: PBMCs or T cells enriched from blood (not recorded which). This TCR was recovered from a woman under 30 who had recovered from COVID-19. The CDR3 here is CASSLSVSGSNYGYTF. CDR3 sequence (DNA): TGTGCCAGCAGTTTATCCGTCAGCGGGTCAAACTATGGCTACACCTTC.